This T cell receptor (beta chain) was identified in a study of T cells after yellow fever vaccination. The J segment lost 0 bases and the V segment lost 5 bases, leaving 4 bases of the junction unmatched. Germline-derived CDR1 and CDR2 are SGHVS and FQNEAQ. The CDR3 totals 15 residues. This clonotype was seen a handful of times. TCRdb independently ran MiXCR on the 5' RACE reads; one entry per CDR3 protein. Here the sample spans under 550,000 distinct CDR3 sequences, 21% being singletons. The chain recombines TRBV7-8 with TRBJ1-1; TRBD1 agrees at 9 bases. Specimen: PBMCs, collected 21 days after the first yellow fever vaccination. This clonotype was sampled from a young man who received the YFV17D yellow fever vaccine. CDR3 nucleotide sequence: TGTGCCAGCAGCCCTGGGACAGGGTTGAACACTGAAGCTTTCTTT. Translated: CASSPGTGLNTEAFF.